The 10 T cell receptor beta chains below all came from one sample that was sequenced in a study of T cells expressing NK-cell markers. Each CDR3 protein gets one entry in TCRdb, which reprocessed the 5' RACE reads and gives no DNA. This sample carries 500,000 to 600,000 distinct CDR3 sequences, with less than 4.5% going to the ten biggest clones. The sequenced sample consisted of blood T cells: a sorted CD56 or NKG2C T cell subset, CD4+ or CD8+ T cells, or bulk PBMC T cells (not recorded which). Receptors originate from a man aged 18 to 35 in good health.

The chain joins TRBV11-1 to TRBJ2-5; TCRdb calls TRBD1, which cannot be checked without DNA. The CDR3 loop spans 15 amino acids. Looked up from germline, CDR1 is SGHAT and CDR2 is FQDESV (reference sequence). The CDR3 loop reads CASSVGTGVRETQYF.

The chain uses TRBV12-3 or TRBV12-4 and TRBJ2-3; the TCRdb D gene call, TRBD2, has no DNA to confirm it. The CDR3 runs to 16 residues. The CDR3: CASSLAGTSGKHTQYF.

This chain links TRBV11-3 with TRBJ2-1. The CDR3 consists of 13 residues. Germline V gene data show CDR1 as SGHNT and CDR2 as YENEEA. The CDR3 loop is CASSPGRRFEQFF.

V gene TRBV20-1 combines with J gene TRBJ1-1. Germline CDR1 and CDR2: DFQATT and SNEGSKA (reference sequence). This CDR3 has 15 amino acids. CDR3 region: CSARRLWQFNTEAFF.

J is TRBJ2-1 and V is TRBV7-9; TCRdb gives TRBD2 as the D gene, but with no DNA this cannot be confirmed. The germline V gene encodes CDR1 SEHNR and CDR2 FQNEAQ (reference sequence). The length of the CDR3 is 12 residues. The CDR3 sequence is CASIGLANEQFF.

The chain carries TRBV20-1 and TRBJ2-7; with no DNA, the TCRdb D assignment of TRBD2 cannot be verified. The CDR3 length is 14 residues. Germline CDR1 and CDR2: DFQATT and SNEGSKA (reference sequence). CDR3 amino acids: CSAGGTTNSYEQYF.

The V gene is TRBV29-1, the J gene TRBJ2-5; TCRdb returns TRBD1, unconfirmable since there is no DNA. The germline V gene has CDR1 SQVTM and CDR2 ANQGSEA. CDR3 length: 11 residues. The CDR3 loop reads CSVGAAGTQYF.

V is TRBV12-3 or TRBV12-4 and J is TRBJ2-1. This CDR3 has 13 residues. Here the CDR3 reads CALLRSSYNEQFF.

This chain connects TRBV20-1 to TRBJ2-1; TCRdb selects TRBD2, and the lack of DNA leaves this call unchecked. CDR1 is DFQATT and CDR2 is SNEGSKA in the germline V gene (reference sequence). The CDR3 loop spans 15 amino acids. The CDR3 here is CSARAKGLAYGEQFF.

The J gene is TRBJ2-5, the V gene TRBV7-2; no DNA is available, so the TRBD1 call from TCRdb remains unchecked. CDR1 and CDR2 from the germline V gene are SGHTA and FQGNSA. This CDR3 has 16 residues. This CDR3 reads CASSLGAGTAKETQYF.